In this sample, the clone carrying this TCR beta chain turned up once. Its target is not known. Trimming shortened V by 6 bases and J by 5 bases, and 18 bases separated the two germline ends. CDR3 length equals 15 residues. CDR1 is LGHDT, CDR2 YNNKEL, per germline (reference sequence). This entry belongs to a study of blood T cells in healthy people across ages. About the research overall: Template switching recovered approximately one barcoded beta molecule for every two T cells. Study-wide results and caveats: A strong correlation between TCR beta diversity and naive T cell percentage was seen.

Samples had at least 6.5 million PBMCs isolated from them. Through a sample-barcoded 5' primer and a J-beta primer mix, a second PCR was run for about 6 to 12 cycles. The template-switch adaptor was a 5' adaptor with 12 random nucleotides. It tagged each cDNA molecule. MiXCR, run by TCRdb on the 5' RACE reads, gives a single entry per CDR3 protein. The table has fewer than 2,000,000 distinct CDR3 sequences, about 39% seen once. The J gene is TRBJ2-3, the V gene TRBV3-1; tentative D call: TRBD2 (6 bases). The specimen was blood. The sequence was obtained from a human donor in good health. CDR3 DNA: TGTGCCAGCAGTCGGCAGAGGAGGGCCGAAGATACGCAGTATTTT. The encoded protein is CASSRQRRAEDTQYF.